A single sample gave rise to the 32 T cell receptor beta chains below, sequenced in a study of T cells in Graves' hyperthyroidism and ophthalmopathy (dated by TCRdb to between 2018 and 2021). Receptor libraries were prepared by multiplex PCR. Data came from an Illumina HiSeq 2000. The TCR beta CDR3 regions were amplified from RNA transcripts. The TCR CDR3 was subjected to a first round of RT-PCR using the HTBI primer set and the Qiagen OneStep RT-PCR kit. Using fastp trimming at Q25 and MiXCR clonotype assembly, TCRdb reanalyzed the public sequencing data and kept in-frame beta chains. Duplicate CDR3 protein sequences are folded into a single record with the most common DNA and genes. The sample data list fewer than 450,000 distinct CDR3 sequences, and roughly 15% of these were observed just once. The top ten hold about 21% of the sample. The sample comprised blood. Receptor source: a woman aged 60-75 years with Graves' ophthalmopathy.

The chain carries TRBV20-1 and TRBJ1-4, with D perhaps TRBD1 (6 bases). The V end was cut by 8 bases, the J end by 5 bases, with 18 bases between. Germline V CDR1 and CDR2: DFQATT, SNEGSKA (reference sequence). There are 14 residues in the CDR3. CDR3 residues: CSSGGPGYNEKLFF. DNA for the CDR3: TGCAGTTCTGGGGGCCCCGGATACAATGAAAAACTGTTTTTT.

In its sample, this clonotype was seen many times. This rearrangement joins TRBV28 to TRBJ2-5; D might be TRBD1 (7 bases). The CDR3 has 15 residues. CDR1 MDHEN and CDR2 SYDVKM come from the germline V gene. V was cut by 2 bases and J by 5 bases, with 15 bases left in between. The CDR3 sequence: CASSLRAGGLETQYF. In DNA form, the CDR3 reads TGTGCCAGCAGTTTACGGGCAGGGGGACTCGAGACCCAGTACTTC.

This clonotype was recorded a few times. The J gene is TRBJ2-3, the V gene TRBV5-1; 11 bases are a match to TRBD1. The V segment lost 6 bases and the J segment 3 bases; nucleotides outside the gene matches: 15. The length of the CDR3 is 18 residues. Germline loops: CDR1 SGHRS, CDR2 YFSETQ. CDR3 DNA: TGCGCCAGCACCATTTCGCGTGGGACAGGGGGGATGACAGATACGCAGTATTTT. It translates to CASTISRGTGGMTDTQYF.

CDR3 sequence reads: CASSWGSINSNQPQHF. The CDR3 DNA reads TGTGCCAGCAGTTGGGGGAGCATTAATAGCAATCAGCCCCAGCATTTT. The J gene is TRBJ1-5, the V gene TRBV28, with D possibly being TRBD1 (5 bases). Trimming stripped 4 bases from V and 0 bases from J, with 13 bases between. Germline V CDR1 and CDR2: MDHEN, SYDVKM. CDR3 length equals 16 residues.

This clonotype occurred a few times. The J gene is TRBJ1-1, the V gene TRBV20-1; D is possibly TRBD1 (5 bases). Trimming shortened V by 0 bases and J by 11 bases, and 19 bases separated the two germline ends. The CDR3 consists of 14 residues. Per germline, CDR1 DFQATT and CDR2 SNEGSKA (reference sequence). The DNA of the CDR3 is TGCAGTGCTAGAGATCGGGGGGGACGACTGGGGGCTTTCTTT. Protein: CSARDRGGRLGAFF.

This clonotype was picked up a small number of times. A single base separates this from a much larger clone, so it may be a read error. The CDR3 nucleotides read TGTGTCAGCAGCCAAGACAGGGCGTACCAAGAGACCCAGTACTTC. This translates into CVSSQDRAYQETQYF. The J gene is TRBJ2-5, the V gene TRBV3-1; 7 nucleotides align to TRBD1. This CDR3 is built from 15 residues. CDR1 LGHDT and CDR2 YNNKEL come from the germline V gene (reference sequence).

This clonotype was recorded many times. This chain connects TRBV2 to TRBJ2-7, with TRBD1 as a possible D gene (7 bases). Germline-derived CDR1 and CDR2 are SNHLY and FYNNEI. V shed 2 bases and J shed 1 base, with 12 bases lying between them. The CDR3 covers 15 residues. The CDR3 DNA sequence: TGTGCCAGCAGTGAACAGGGGGGAACTTCCTACGAGCAGTACTTC. It is translated as CASSEQGGTSYEQYF.

This clonotype was detected many times. This rearrangement joins TRBV5-1 to TRBJ2-2; 8 bases align to TRBD2. The germline V gene encodes CDR1 SGHRS and CDR2 YFSETQ. V dropped 3 bases and J dropped 7; count of bases not matched to a gene: 14. This CDR3 spans 17 amino acids. DNA of the CDR3: TGCGCCAGCAGCTCCCCGGGACTAGACATTCAGGGCGGGGAGCTGTTTTTT. It translates to CASSSPGLDIQGGELFF. The variable domain in full, completed from reference TRBV5-1 and TRBJ2-2, reads KAGVTQTPRYLIKTRGQQVTLSCSPISGHRSVSWYQQTPGQGLQFLFEYFSETQRNKGNFPGRFSGRQFSNSRSEMNVSTLELGDSALYLCASSSPGLDIQGGELFFGEGSRLTVL.

This clonotype came up many times. This rearrangement joins TRBV2 to TRBJ2-7; 13 bases match TRBD2. The CDR3 loop spans 16 amino acids. V shed 6 bases, J shed 2 bases, and the junction held 7 bases outside the gene matches. The germline V gene has CDR1 SNHLY and CDR2 FYNNEI. The CDR3 here is CASRPLGTSGTYEQYF. The CDR3, as DNA: TGTGCCAGCAGGCCCCTGGGGACTAGCGGGACCTACGAGCAGTACTTC.

This clonotype appeared many times. The CDR3 DNA follows: TGCAGTGCCGCAGGGGGGGCTAGCATGAAAAGGGACAATGAGCAGTTCTTC. Amino acid sequence: CSAAGGASMKRDNEQFF. This sequence joins TRBV20-1 and TRBJ2-1, with D perhaps TRBD1 or TRBD2 (7 bases each). CDR1 is DFQATT, CDR2 SNEGSKA, per germline (reference sequence). Trimming stripped 6 bases from V and 5 bases from J, with 26 bases between. The CDR3 sequence is 17 residues long.

In this sample, this clonotype turned up many times. V is TRBV28 and J is TRBJ2-7, with D possibly called TRBD1 or TRBD2 (5 bases each). Trimming took 3 bases from V and 4 from J, leaving 10 bases between them. CDR1 is MDHEN and CDR2 is SYDVKM in the germline V gene. This CDR3 is 13 amino acids long. The CDR3 DNA sequence: TGTGCCAGCAGTTTTGTGGGGGAGTACGAGCAGTACTTC. Protein: CASSFVGEYEQYF.

This clonotype was picked up a small number of times. The chain uses TRBV7-9 and TRBJ1-4, with a possible D match to TRBD1 (6 bases). Trimming removed 5 bases from V and 2 bases from J, with 15 bases in between. CDR3 length: 16 residues. CDR1 is SEHNR, CDR2 FQNEAQ, per germline (reference sequence). The CDR3 loop is CASSTTYRETNEKLFF. For the CDR3, the DNA is TGTGCCAGCAGCACTACCTACAGGGAGACTAATGAAAAACTGTTTTTT.

This clonotype was seen ten or more times. The chain carries TRBV20-1 and TRBJ2-1; D gene uncertain. V was trimmed by 5 bases and J by 0 bases, leaving 8 bases between them. Per germline, CDR1 DFQATT and CDR2 SNEGSKA (reference sequence). The CDR3 totals 13 residues. In DNA, the CDR3 is TGCAGTGCTCCGACCAACTCCTACAATGAGCAGTTCTTC. Residues: CSAPTNSYNEQFF.

The rearrangement uses TRBV24-1 and TRBJ2-3, with D uncertain. Trimming left V 3 bases short and J 6 bases short, with 12 bases between. Germline values: CDR1 KGHDR, CDR2 SFDVKD. CDR3 length: 14 residues. The CDR3 loop is CATSDPARSDTQYF. CDR3 nucleotide sequence: TGTGCCACCAGTGATCCGGCTAGATCGGATACGCAGTATTTT.

This clonotype showed up just a few times. V usage is TRBV28 and J usage is TRBJ2-2, with 13 nucleotides matching TRBD2. V lost 5 bases to trimming and J lost 5 bases; unmatched junction nucleotides: 5. The CDR3 has 16 residues. Germline V gene sequence: CDR1 MDHEN, CDR2 SYDVKM. CDR3 nucleotide sequence: TGTGCCAGCAGTCGGACTAGCGGGAGTCTGACCGGGGAGCTGTTTTTT. Amino acid sequence: CASSRTSGSLTGELFF.

The chain joins TRBV28 to TRBJ2-7; D gene unclear. Deletions cut 6 bases from V and 6 bases from J, with 9 bases between. The CDR3 sequence is 11 residues long. Per germline, CDR1 MDHEN and CDR2 SYDVKM. CDR3 sequence: CASRDRVEQYF. The CDR3 nucleotides read TGTGCCAGCAGGGATCGGGTCGAGCAGTACTTC.

This chain joins TRBV6-1 and TRBJ2-1, with 7 bases identical to TRBD2. The CDR3 has 12 residues. Looked up from germline, CDR1 is MNHNS and CDR2 is SASEGT. V gave up 8 bases and J gave up 8 bases; unmatched junction bases: 6. CDR3 bases: TGTGCCAGCGGGAGGGATCAGTATGAGCAGTTCTTC. It is translated as CASGRDQYEQFF.

This clonotype was detected many times. This chain uses TRBV12-3 or TRBV12-4 with TRBJ2-1; no reliable D call. CDR3 length: 12 residues. Trimming pared 7 bases from V and 6 bases from J, leaving 10 bases between. The CDR3 nucleotides read TGTGCCAGCACCGTACCCCCCAATGAGCAGTTCTTC. It codes for CASTVPPNEQFF.

This clonotype was seen ten or more times. The rearrangement links TRBV18 to TRBJ2-5, with 9 bases matching TRBD1. Germline V lookup: CDR1 KGHSH, CDR2 LQKENI. J gave up 3 bases and V 3 bases, and 5 bases lay outside the gene matches. The CDR3 has 15 amino acids. The CDR3 here is CASSPRTGVEETQYF. CDR3 coding DNA: TGTGCCAGCTCACCTCGGACAGGGGTTGAAGAGACCCAGTACTTC.

Only a few counts were recorded for this clonotype. The chain has TRBV20-1 and TRBJ2-7; unclear D gene. V was clipped by 3 bases and J by 0 bases, with 9 bases between them. CDR1 is DFQATT and CDR2 is SNEGSKA in the germline V gene (reference sequence). CDR3 length: 13 amino acids. The CDR3 protein is CSASKGNSYEQYF. The CDR3 DNA reads as TGCAGTGCTAGTAAGGGAAACTCCTACGAGCAGTACTTC.

This clonotype has at least ten counts. The chain uses TRBV27 and TRBJ2-3, with D perhaps given as TRBD1 or TRBD2 (5 bases each). CDR1 and CDR2 (germline): MNHEY, SMNVEV (reference sequence). This CDR3 region has 15 residues. Trimming pared 0 bases from V and 6 bases from J, leaving 13 bases between. The CDR3 DNA follows: TGTGCCAGCAGTTTATCAGCCGGGACGCGGGATACGCAGTATTTT. Translating it yields CASSLSAGTRDTQYF.

This clonotype has a count of ten or more. V usage is TRBV27 and J usage is TRBJ2-5, with 7 bases identical to TRBD1. This CDR3 comprises 15 residues. Germline CDR1 reads MNHEY; CDR2 reads SMNVEV (reference sequence). Losses at the gene ends were 5 bases for V and 5 bases for J; bases not matched to a gene: 11. CDR3: CASSTRQGRGETQYF. The CDR3 DNA follows: TGTGCCAGCAGTACCCGACAGGGAAGGGGGGAGACCCAGTACTTC.

Many counts were recorded for this clonotype. The chain is built from TRBV27 and TRBJ1-4; TRBD1 matches 9 bases. V lost 4 bases, J lost 4 bases, and 7 bases stayed unmatched. This CDR3 has 16 residues. The germline gives CDR1 MNHEY, CDR2 SMNVEV (reference sequence). The CDR3 nucleotides are TGTGCCAGCAGTTCCAGACAGGGGGAGGGTAATGAAAAACTGTTTTTT. This codes for CASSSRQGEGNEKLFF.

This clonotype has at least ten counts. The chain recombines TRBV11-1 with TRBJ2-3, with D possibly TRBD2 on 5 matching bases. CDR1 is SGHAT and CDR2 is FQDESV in the germline V gene (reference sequence). The germline V and J ends were trimmed by 5 bases and 1 base, with 10 bases remaining between them. The CDR3 totals 14 residues. The CDR3 DNA reads TGTGCCAGCAGCCAACAGAGGGGCACAGATACGCAGTATTTT. Translated: CASSQQRGTDTQYF.

This clonotype was detected only a few times. The chain has TRBV20-1 and TRBJ2-2, with TRBD1 matching over 9 bases. With V trimmed by 0 bases and J by 7 bases, 6 bases remained unmatched. CDR3 length equals 15 residues. Germline CDR1 DFQATT, CDR2 SNEGSKA (reference sequence). CDR3 region: CSARDRDRGIGELFF. The CDR3 nucleotides are TGCAGTGCTAGAGACCGTGACAGGGGGATCGGGGAGCTGTTTTTT.

This clonotype occurred many times. The chain is built from TRBV3-1 and TRBJ2-1, with 9 bases fitting TRBD2. CDR3 size: 15 residues. Germline V gene lookup returns CDR1 LGHDT and CDR2 YNNKEL (reference sequence). J lost 2 bases, V lost 4 bases, and 3 bases had no gene match. The CDR3, as DNA: TGTGCCAGCAGCCCGAGCGGGAGGACCTACAATGAGCAGTTCTTC. Protein sequence: CASSPSGRTYNEQFF.

The sample holds many counts of this clonotype. V gene TRBV10-3 combines with J gene TRBJ2-1, with 11 bases fitting TRBD2. The V gene's germline CDR1 is ENHRY and CDR2 SYGVKD. Trimming at V came to 5 bases and at J to 4 bases, leaving 7 bases not matched to a gene. The CDR3 consists of 16 residues. CDR3 in DNA: TGTGCCATCAGTAGCGGGACTAGCGGTTCTTACAATGAGCAGTTCTTC. Protein: CAISSGTSGSYNEQFF.

The chain links TRBV7-9 to TRBJ1-5, with TRBD1 as a possible D gene (5 bases). This CDR3 is 14 amino acids long. The ends were cut back, 4 bases at V and 5 bases at J, with 12 bases in the middle. Germline V gene data show CDR1 as SEHNR and CDR2 as FQNEAQ (reference sequence). Here the CDR3 DNA reads TGTGCCAGCAGCTCTAGCCGAGGGGATCAGCCCCAGCATTTT. This encodes CASSSSRGDQPQHF.

This clonotype was recorded at least ten times. Here the CDR3 DNA reads TGTGCCACCAGTGATGCCGGGACTAGCGGAGCCCAGTTCTCCTACAATGAGCAGTTCTTC. It encodes CATSDAGTSGAQFSYNEQFF. The chain couples TRBV24-1 to TRBJ2-1; TRBD2 matches at 11 bases. This CDR3 has 20 amino acids. The J segment lost 0 bases and the V segment lost 3 bases, leaving 12 bases of the junction unmatched. The germline gives CDR1 KGHDR, CDR2 SFDVKD.

This clonotype occurred a few times. One base away lies a much larger clone, so this may be a sequencing read error. The chain is built from TRBV7-3 and TRBJ2-1, with D perhaps TRBD1 or TRBD2 (5 bases each). The CDR3 has 13 amino acids. Germline V gives CDR1 SGHTA, CDR2 FQGTGA. V was shortened by 5 bases and J by 5 bases, with 10 bases between the two germline ends. The CDR3 loop is CASSPGTDNEQFF. The DNA of the CDR3 is TGTGCCAGCAGCCCAGGGACCGACAATGAGCAGTTCTTC. The entire variable domain, with the rest obtained from reference TRBV7-3 and TRBJ2-1, is as follows: GAGVSQTPSNKVTEKGKYVELRCDPISGHTALYWYRQSLGQGPEFLIYFQGTGAADDSGLPNDRFFAVRPEGSVSTLKIQRTERGDSAVYLCASSPGTDNEQFFGPGTRLTVL.

The chain recombines TRBV7-8 with TRBJ1-4; a possible D gene is TRBD1 (5 bases). Germline V CDR1 and CDR2: SGHVS, FQNEAQ. This CDR3 comprises 15 residues. V was pared by 6 bases and J by 0 bases, with 11 bases between. The CDR3, as DNA: TGTGCCAGCAGTGGGCAGACAGCAACTAATGAAAAACTGTTTTTT. Protein sequence: CASSGQTATNEKLFF. Complete variable domain (other parts from reference TRBV7-8 and TRBJ1-4): GAGVSQSPRYKVAKRGQDVALRCDPISGHVSLFWYQQALGQGPEFLTYFQNEAQLDKSGLPSDRFFAERPEGSVSTLKIQRTQQEDSAVYLCASSGQTATNEKLFFGSGTQLSVL.

In its sample, this clonotype was seen a few times. The rearrangement joins TRBV12-3 or TRBV12-4 to TRBJ2-3; 7 bases are shared with TRBD1. Trimming took 1 base from V and 0 from J; bases not matched to a gene: 4. The CDR3 length is 16 residues. CDR3 nucleotide sequence: TGTGCCAGCAGTTTAGAAGGGACAGTCAGCACAGATACGCAGTATTTT. Translating it yields CASSLEGTVSTDTQYF.